This passage covers 7 T cell receptor beta chains from one sample sequenced in a study of OX40 agonist ivuxolimab in advanced cancers. Data came from immunoSEQ multiplex PCR; TCRdb stores just in-frame clones and leaves some out. Of around 50,000 clones listed, 85% to 90% are singletons. Sequencing was performed on CD4+ or CD8+ T cells sorted from blood, taken in a trial of the OX40 agonist ivuxolimab. The receptors stem from an adult with an advanced solid tumor such as melanoma, head and neck, liver or kidney cancer.

The chain employs TRBV7-2 and TRBJ2-1, with 11 bases lining up with TRBD2. The CDR3 totals 15 residues. J lost 7 bases, V lost 5 bases, and 7 bases had no gene match. Per the germline V gene, CDR1 is SGHTA and CDR2 is FQGNSA. This CDR3 reads CASSPPSGRRNEQFF. The CDR3 DNA sequence: TGTGCCAGCAGCCCCCCTAGCGGGAGGCGGAATGAGCAGTTCTTC.

This chain uses TRBV5-1 with TRBJ1-4, with D possibly TRBD1 on 5 matching bases. The CDR3 runs 16 residues. Trimming removed 7 bases from V and 0 bases from J, with 16 bases in between. In germline, CDR1 is SGHRS, CDR2 YFSETQ. The CDR3 DNA follows: TGCGCCAGCGCGAGGGGAGCCTTCTCAACTAATGAAAAACTGTTTTTT. It yields the protein CASARGAFSTNEKLFF.

The chain uses TRBV6-6 and TRBJ1-2; 7 positions agree with TRBD1. V shed 1 base, J shed 5 bases, and the junction held 7 bases outside the gene matches. The CDR3 extends over 15 amino acids. The germline V gene encodes CDR1 MNHNY and CDR2 SVGAGI (reference sequence). CDR3 amino acids: CASSYYPGQQYGYTF. Written as DNA, the CDR3 is TGTGCCAGCAGTTACTACCCGGGACAGCAATATGGCTACACCTTC.

The V and J genes are TRBV28 and TRBJ1-1; weak D call: TRBD1 (5 bases). Trimming removed 6 bases at V and 8 bases at J, with 25 bases between. Per the germline V gene, CDR1 is MDHEN and CDR2 is SYDVKM. The CDR3 is 16 residues long. The CDR3 DNA sequence: TGTGCCAGCAGGGGACCTCAGGGCCCTCGGTTCCTCGAAGCTTTCTTT. Its translation is CASRGPQGPRFLEAFF.

V usage is TRBV29-1 and J usage is TRBJ1-5, with 8 bases fitting TRBD1. CDR3 length: 13 amino acids. The ends lost 7 bases at V and 2 bases at J; junction bases unmatched: 4. CDR1 and CDR2 from the germline V gene are SQVTM and ANQGSEA. CDR3 in amino acids: CSARTGRNQPQHF. The CDR3 nucleotides read TGCAGCGCTCGGACAGGGCGCAATCAGCCCCAGCATTTT. Full variable domain (rest looked up from reference TRBV29-1 and TRBJ1-5): SAVISQKPSRDICQRGTSLTIQCQVDSQVTMMFWYRQQPGQSLTLIATANQGSEATYESGFVIDKFPISRPNLTFSTLTVSNMSPEDSSIYLCSARTGRNQPQHFGDGTRLSIL.

This clone has just one count. V and J are TRBV18 and TRBJ2-7, with D uncertain. V was shortened by 3 bases and J by 5 bases, with 8 bases between the two germline ends. The CDR3 has 12 amino acids. The germline gives CDR1 KGHSH, CDR2 LQKENI. The CDR3 nucleotides are TGTGCCAGCTCACCTTCACGAGACGAGCAGTACTTC. Translating it yields CASSPSRDEQYF.

The chain is built from TRBV6-6 and TRBJ2-7, with 7 positions matching TRBD1. V was pared by 6 bases and J by 5 bases, with 4 bases of the junction left unmatched. The CDR3 spans 12 residues. Germline V gene lookup returns CDR1 MNHNY and CDR2 SVGAGI (reference sequence). The CDR3 protein is CASRQGIHEQYF. The CDR3 region has the DNA TGTGCCAGCAGACAGGGGATACACGAGCAGTACTTC.